The rows below give T cell receptor beta chains drawn from one sample of a study of patients and donors after allogeneic stem cell transplantation. One entry per CDR3 protein, called by TCRdb with MiXCR from the RT-PCR reads. The repertoire consists of 95,000 to 120,000 distinct CDR3 sequences, with around 36% occurring once and the leading ten covering around 25%. Source material: blood, either unsorted or a sorted T cell fraction (not recorded which). These TCRs come from a human donor who was either an allogeneic HSCT recipient or a stem cell or donor lymphocyte infusion donor (not recorded which). It is not recorded whose cells these are; they may come from a transplant donor. CDR3s include the opening cysteine and the closing phenylalanine or tryptophan. Clone size is stated in some rows and not others, as once, few, many or a class when expanded.

size	V	J	CDR3
many	TRBV7-2	TRBJ1-3	CASTWNFGNTIYF
few	TRBV5-5	TRBJ2-5	CASSAPLGETQYF
-	TRBV10-3	TRBJ2-1	CAISVGRNHNEQFF
-	TRBV4-3	TRBJ2-1	CASSQFSSGNSQQFF
-	TRBV28	TRBJ1-5	CASSAWDSPRDQPQHF
many	TRBV12-3/TRBV12-4	TRBJ1-1	CASSRTENTEAFF
-	TRBV5-1	TRBJ2-3	CASSLRTNPSTDTQYF
few	TRBV20-1	TRBJ1-4	CSARGQGKNEKLFF
-	TRBV29-1	TRBJ2-1	CSVDELAGVNEQFF
-	TRBV6-5	TRBJ2-1	CASSNRDRGPYNEQFF